Listed below are T cell receptor beta chains from one sample, sequenced in a study of blood T cell repertoires in COVID-19. Assay: immunoSEQ multiplex PCR; the TCRdb copy retains only in-frame clones and omits some. The data hold 150,000 to 200,000 clones, with roughly 80% observed a single time. Sequences were obtained from PBMCs or T cells enriched from blood (not recorded which). The source of these receptors is a woman aged 55 to 70 who had recovered from COVID-19. The conserved cysteine and the conserved F or W are not part of the CDR3 here.

j_call v_call cdr3_aa
TRBJ2-3 TRBV24-1 ATSSSGGTDTQY
TRBJ1-4 TRBV4-1 ASSYNEKLF
TRBJ2-7 TRBV9 ASSPQEYEQY
TRBJ2-1 TRBV6-1 ASSEAIRGNEQF
TRBJ1-2 TRBV5-8 ASSLDRAGGYT
TRBJ1-1 TRBV2 ASKSAGVNTEAF
TRBJ1-1 TRBV6-1 ASSESVTEAF
TRBJ2-4 TRBV6-5 ASSSGGENIQY
TRBJ1-3 TRBV5-3 ARSLTARRENTIY
TRBJ2-7 TRBV29-1 SVGGQSYEQY
TRBJ1-3 TRBV30 AWIKEGHTGNTIY
TRBJ2-1 TRBV6-5 ASSYDGGAVYEQF
TRBJ1-2 TRBV6-5 ASRHAGTAGRGYT
TRBJ2-3 TRBV2 ASTRGGPADTQY
TRBJ1-5 TRBV6-5 ASSYGGYSNQPQH
TRBJ2-3 TRBV4-1 ASSELTGADTQY
TRBJ1-1 TRBV27 ASSPQGYYTEAF
TRBJ2-1 TRBV7-8 ASSKHRGDEQF
TRBJ1-1 TRBV12-3/TRBV12-4 ASGGSFAEAF
TRBJ1-1 TRBV5-6 ASSPRARDTEAF
TRBJ1-2 TRBV10-2 ASSGDSAGYT
TRBJ2-4 TRBV7-9 ASSRGQGKNIQY
TRBJ2-3 TRBV5-1 ASSLAQSGAINTQY
TRBJ2-7 TRBV29-1 SVESGSEQY
TRBJ1-1 TRBV18 ASSQDRLLTEAF
TRBJ2-3 TRBV5-1 ASSEGLAADTQY
TRBJ2-1 TRBV7-2 ASSFRGGDNEQF
TRBJ2-3 TRBV30 AWRRGVAGAGDTQY
TRBJ2-1 TRBV11-2 ASSSGTLGQQF
TRBJ1-2 TRBV12-3/TRBV12-4 ASSSIQRNGYT
TRBJ2-7 TRBV30 AWKGANYEQY
TRBJ2-5 TRBV24-1 ATSVRGTTQETQY
TRBJ2-3 TRBV5-1 ASSLGTSTDTQY
TRBJ2-7 TRBV5-1 ASSFGLAYEQY
TRBJ1-1 TRBV30 AWSRWSADTEAF
TRBJ2-7 TRBV5-3 ARSLGGSNYEQY
TRBJ1-2 TRBV9 ASSVQGSGYT
TRBJ2-3 TRBV5-8 ATGRGLSTDTQY
TRBJ2-7 TRBV7-8 ASSPQGRLSDEQY
TRBJ2-7 TRBV13 ASSLAGREEQY
TRBJ2-1 TRBV10-1 ASSEEMYPETGYNEQF
TRBJ1-2 TRBV25-1 ASSQQGIGGYT